These 9 T cell receptor beta chains originate from one sample sequenced in a study of blood T cell repertoires in COVID-19 (dated by TCRdb to 2020 to 2022). The method was the immunoSEQ multiplex PCR assay. TCRdb obtained this table from immuneACCESS and retained in-frame rearrangements with V and J assigned. These tables miss some clones; where compared with another copy, unresolved V genes account for less than half of the shortfall, and the remainder is unexplained. The sample table records approximately 110,000 clones; approximately 90% of these occur just once. The top ten hold less than 40% of the sample. Source material: peripheral blood. These receptors originate from an elderly woman with acute or convalescent COVID-19.

J is TRBJ1-1 and V is TRBV7-8; TRBD1 matches at 8 bases. Trimming cost V 1 base and J 5 bases; bases outside gene matches: 3. Germline loops: CDR1 SGHVS, CDR2 FQNEAQ. This CDR3 comprises 14 residues. The CDR3 DNA sequence: TGTGCCAGCAGCTTAGACCAGGGGGCGACTGAAGCTTTCTTT. Its protein is CASSLDQGATEAFF.

The genes are TRBV6-1 and TRBJ1-6, with D perhaps matching TRBD1 (5 bases). Germline CDR1 reads MNHNS; CDR2 reads SASEGT. Trimming removed 3 bases at V and 5 bases at J, with 14 bases between. This CDR3 has 16 residues. CDR3 sequence: CASSDLFRVNNSPLHF. CDR3 bases: TGTGCCAGCAGTGATCTCTTCAGGGTAAATAATTCACCCCTCCACTTT.

This chain connects TRBV29-1 to TRBJ1-3; tentative D call: TRBD1 (5 bases). CDR1 and CDR2 from the germline V gene are SQVTM and ANQGSEA. CDR3 size: 13 residues. V was shortened by 7 bases and J by 1 base, with 11 bases between the two germline ends. The CDR3 sequence: CSANGGSGNTIYF. The CDR3 nucleotides are TGCAGCGCCAACGGGGGGTCTGGAAACACCATATATTTT.

V gene TRBV3-1 (or the pseudogene TRBV3-2) combines with J gene TRBJ2-3; TRBD2 aligns across 9 bases. V trimming: 0 bases; J trimming: 0 bases; junction bases outside the gene matches: 4. CDR3 length: 17 residues. Germline V CDR1 and CDR2: LGHDT, YNNKEL (reference sequence). This chain's CDR3 is CASSQEVAGASTDTQYF. The CDR3 DNA reads as TGTGCCAGCAGCCAAGAAGTAGCGGGGGCCAGCACAGATACGCAGTATTTT.

This clone was recorded at least ten times. The chain uses TRBV28 and TRBJ1-2; D gene uncertain. Germline V gives CDR1 MDHEN, CDR2 SYDVKM. V was trimmed by 7 bases and J by 5 bases, leaving 14 bases between them. CDR3 length equals 13 residues. In DNA, the CDR3 is TGTGCCAGCACCCCCGACACGAAGTATGGCTACACCTTC. Translating gives CASTPDTKYGYTF.

The rearrangement links TRBV19 to TRBJ2-7, with 8 bases lining up with TRBD1. Germline V gene data show CDR1 as LNHDA and CDR2 as SQIVND (reference sequence). This CDR3 region has 18 residues. V shed 0 bases, J shed 0 bases, and the junction held 10 bases outside the gene matches. The DNA for the CDR3 is TGTGCCAGTAGTATAGATCTGGCGGGACAGGCGAGCTCCTACGAGCAGTACTTC. Translating it yields CASSIDLAGQASSYEQYF.

The rearrangement links TRBV12-5 to TRBJ2-1; no reliable D call. This CDR3 region has 14 residues. The V and J ends lost 6 bases and 2 bases respectively, with 11 bases between them. Per the germline V gene, CDR1 is LGHNT and CDR2 is FRNRAP. CDR3 residues: CASGLFQAYNEQFF. The CDR3 coding sequence is TGTGCTAGTGGCCTGTTTCAGGCCTACAATGAGCAGTTCTTC.

The V gene is TRBV6-5, the J gene TRBJ1-5; TRBD1 matches 7 bases. The CDR3 runs to 15 residues. CDR1 is MNHEY, CDR2 SVGAGI, per germline. V lost 6 bases, J lost 6 bases, and 11 bases stayed unmatched. The CDR3 DNA follows: TGTGCCAGCAGCGAGGGGGGACAGTTCGGTCAGCCCCAGCATTTT. Amino acid sequence: CASSEGGQFGQPQHF.

V usage is TRBV30 and J usage is TRBJ1-6; D is perhaps TRBD1 (5 bases). V was shortened by 4 bases and J by 2 bases, with 9 bases between the two germline ends. Germline V gene lookup returns CDR1 GTSNPN and CDR2 SVGIG (reference sequence). The CDR3 contains 14 residues. CDR3 residues: CAWTGAAYNSPLHF. The CDR3 region has the DNA TGTGCCTGGACTGGGGCTGCCTATAATTCACCCCTCCACTTT.